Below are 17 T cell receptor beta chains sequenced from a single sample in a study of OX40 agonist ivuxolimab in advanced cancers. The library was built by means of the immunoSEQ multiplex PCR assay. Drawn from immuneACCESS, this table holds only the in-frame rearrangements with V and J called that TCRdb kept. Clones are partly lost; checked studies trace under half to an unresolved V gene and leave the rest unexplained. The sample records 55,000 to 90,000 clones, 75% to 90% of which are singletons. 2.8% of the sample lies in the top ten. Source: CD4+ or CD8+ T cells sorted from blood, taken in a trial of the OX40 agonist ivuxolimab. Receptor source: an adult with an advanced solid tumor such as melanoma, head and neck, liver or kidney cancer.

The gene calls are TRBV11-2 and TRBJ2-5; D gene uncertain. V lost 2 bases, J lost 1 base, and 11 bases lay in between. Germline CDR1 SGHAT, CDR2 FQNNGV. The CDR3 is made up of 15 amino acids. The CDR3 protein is CASSLSGRSQETQYF. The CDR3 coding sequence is TGTGCCAGCAGCTTATCGGGCAGGAGCCAAGAGACCCAGTACTTC.

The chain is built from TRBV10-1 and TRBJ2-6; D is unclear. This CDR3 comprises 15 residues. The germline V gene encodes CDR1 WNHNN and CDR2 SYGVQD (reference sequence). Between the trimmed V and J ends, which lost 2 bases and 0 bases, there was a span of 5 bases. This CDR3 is CASSEGFSGANVLTF. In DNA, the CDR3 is TGCGCCAGCAGTGAGGGGTTCTCTGGGGCCAACGTCCTGACTTTC.

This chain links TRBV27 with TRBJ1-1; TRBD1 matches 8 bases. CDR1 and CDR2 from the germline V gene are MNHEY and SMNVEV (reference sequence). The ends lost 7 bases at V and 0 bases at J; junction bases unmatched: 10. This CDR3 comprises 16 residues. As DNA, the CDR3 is TGTGCCAGCAACCCTGACAGGGGCAACATGAACACTGAAGCTTTCTTT. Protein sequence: CASNPDRGNMNTEAFF.

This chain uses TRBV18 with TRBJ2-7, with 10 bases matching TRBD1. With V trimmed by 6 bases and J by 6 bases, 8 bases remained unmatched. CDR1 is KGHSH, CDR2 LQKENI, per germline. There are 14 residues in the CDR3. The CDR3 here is CASSYSGQGVEQYF. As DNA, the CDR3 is TGTGCCAGCTCCTACTCTGGACAGGGGGTCGAGCAGTACTTC. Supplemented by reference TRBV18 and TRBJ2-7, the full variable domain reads NAGVMQNPRHLVRRRGQEARLRCSPMKGHSHVYWYRQLPEEGLKFMVYLQKENIIDESGMPKERFSAEFPKEGPSILRIQQVVRGDSAAYFCASSYSGQGVEQYFGPGTRLTVT.

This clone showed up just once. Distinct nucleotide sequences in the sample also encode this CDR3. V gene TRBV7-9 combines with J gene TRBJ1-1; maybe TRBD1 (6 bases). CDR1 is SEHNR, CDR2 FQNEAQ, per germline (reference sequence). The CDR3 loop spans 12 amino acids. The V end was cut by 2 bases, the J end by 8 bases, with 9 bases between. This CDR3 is CASSLSGTEAFF. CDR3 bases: TGTGCCAGCAGCTTATCGGGGACAGAAGCTTTCTTT.

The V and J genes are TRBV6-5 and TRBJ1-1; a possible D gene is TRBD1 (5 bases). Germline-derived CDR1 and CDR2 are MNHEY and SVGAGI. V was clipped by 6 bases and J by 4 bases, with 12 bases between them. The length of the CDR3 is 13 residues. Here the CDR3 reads CASRMGGGTEAFF. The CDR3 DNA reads TGTGCCAGCAGGATGGGGGGTGGCACTGAAGCTTTCTTT.

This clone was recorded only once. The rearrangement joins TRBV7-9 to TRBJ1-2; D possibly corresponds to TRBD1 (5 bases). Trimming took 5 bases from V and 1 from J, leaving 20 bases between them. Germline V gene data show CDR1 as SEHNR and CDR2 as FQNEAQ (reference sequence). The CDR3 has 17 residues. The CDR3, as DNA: TGTGCCAGCAGCCCGGCCCCCGGGACCAAATATAACTATGGCTACACCTTC. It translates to CASSPAPGTKYNYGYTF.

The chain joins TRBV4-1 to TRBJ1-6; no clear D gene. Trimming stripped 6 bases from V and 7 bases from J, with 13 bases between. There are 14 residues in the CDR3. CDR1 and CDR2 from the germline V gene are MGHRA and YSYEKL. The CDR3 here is CASRRPSPNSPLHF. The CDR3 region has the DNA TGCGCCAGCAGGAGACCTTCACCCAATTCACCCCTCCACTTT.

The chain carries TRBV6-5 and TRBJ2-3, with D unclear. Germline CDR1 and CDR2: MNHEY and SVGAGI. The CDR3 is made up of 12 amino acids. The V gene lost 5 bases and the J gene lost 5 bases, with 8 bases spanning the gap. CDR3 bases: TGTGCCAGCAGTGAGTTTGGAGATACGCAGTATTTT. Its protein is CASSEFGDTQYF.

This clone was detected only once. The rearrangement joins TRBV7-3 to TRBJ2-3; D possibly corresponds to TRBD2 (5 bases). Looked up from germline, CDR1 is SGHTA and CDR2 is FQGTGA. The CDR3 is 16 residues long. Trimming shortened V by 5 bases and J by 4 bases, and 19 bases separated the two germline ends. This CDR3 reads CASSEARSLASDTQYF. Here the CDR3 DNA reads TGTGCCAGCAGCGAAGCGAGGAGCCTAGCTTCAGATACGCAGTATTTT.

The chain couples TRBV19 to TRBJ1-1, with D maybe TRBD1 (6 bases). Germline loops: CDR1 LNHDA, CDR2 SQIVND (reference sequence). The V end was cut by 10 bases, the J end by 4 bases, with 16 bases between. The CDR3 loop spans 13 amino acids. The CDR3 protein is CATRRKGGTEAFF. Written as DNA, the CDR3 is TGTGCCACCCGAAGGAAGGGGGGCACTGAAGCTTTCTTT.

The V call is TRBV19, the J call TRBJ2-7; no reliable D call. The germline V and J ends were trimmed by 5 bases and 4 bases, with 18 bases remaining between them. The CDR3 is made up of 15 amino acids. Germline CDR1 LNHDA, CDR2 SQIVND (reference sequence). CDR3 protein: CASSVAATIVYEQYF. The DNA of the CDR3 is TGTGCCAGTAGTGTGGCTGCGACAATTGTTTACGAGCAGTACTTC.

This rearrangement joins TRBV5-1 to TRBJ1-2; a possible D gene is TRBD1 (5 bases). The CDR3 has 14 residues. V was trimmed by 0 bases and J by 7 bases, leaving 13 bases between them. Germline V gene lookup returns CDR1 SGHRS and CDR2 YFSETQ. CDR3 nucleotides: TGCGCCAGCAGCTTGGCTAGGGGCAGGCTTGGCTACACCTTC. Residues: CASSLARGRLGYTF.

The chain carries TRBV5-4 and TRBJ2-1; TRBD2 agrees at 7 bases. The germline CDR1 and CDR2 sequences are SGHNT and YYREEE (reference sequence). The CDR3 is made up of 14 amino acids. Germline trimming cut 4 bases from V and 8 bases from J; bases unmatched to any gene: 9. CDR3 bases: TGTGCCAGCAGCCCTGAGGCGGGGGATGATGAGCAGTTCTTC. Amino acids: CASSPEAGDDEQFF.

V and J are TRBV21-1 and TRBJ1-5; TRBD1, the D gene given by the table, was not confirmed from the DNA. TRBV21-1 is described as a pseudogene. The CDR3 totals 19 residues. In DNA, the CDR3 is TGTGCCAGCAGCAAAGCAAAGGACAGAAATCTAGCAAGGAATCAGCCCCAGCATTTT. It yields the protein CASSKAKDRNLARNQPQHF.

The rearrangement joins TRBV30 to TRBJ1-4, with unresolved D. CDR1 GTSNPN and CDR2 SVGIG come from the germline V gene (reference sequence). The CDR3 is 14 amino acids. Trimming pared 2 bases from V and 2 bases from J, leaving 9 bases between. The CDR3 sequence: CAWSPRRTNEKLFF. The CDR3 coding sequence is TGTGCCTGGAGTCCCCGACGGACTAATGAAAAACTGTTTTTT.

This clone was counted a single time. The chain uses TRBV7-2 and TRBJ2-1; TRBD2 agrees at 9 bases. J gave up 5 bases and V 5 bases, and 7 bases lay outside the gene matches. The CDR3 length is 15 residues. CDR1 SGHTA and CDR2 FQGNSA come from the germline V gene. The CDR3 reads CASSGRLAANNEQFF. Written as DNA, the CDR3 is TGTGCCAGCAGCGGACGACTAGCGGCCAACAATGAGCAGTTCTTC.